The TCR beta chain under discussion was sequenced for a study of shared clonotypes between healthy human individuals. CDR1 and CDR2 from the germline V gene are LNHDA and SQIVND (reference sequence). Trimming removed 2 bases from V and 4 bases from J, with 11 bases in between. The CDR3 length is 15 residues. The table came from immunoSEQ multiplex PCR; TCRdb's copy has only in-frame clones and leaves some out. Counted here are approximately 480,000 clones, around 79% occurring once; the ten biggest clones make up about 12%. The sample consisted of PBMCs. The J gene is TRBJ1-4, the V gene TRBV19; D gene uncertain. The source of this sequence is a woman in her thirties or forties in good health. Some clones in this sample may be carry-over from other donors' samples. The CDR3 spells CASSINGHLNEKLFF. The CDR3 DNA reads TGTGCCAGTAGTATAAATGGCCACCTTAATGAAAAACTGTTTTTT.